This T cell receptor (beta chain) was observed in a study of CD8 T cells in Susac syndrome. CDR1 and CDR2 (germline): GTSNPN, SVGIG (reference sequence). V gave up 3 bases and J gave up 0 bases; unmatched junction bases: 12. The CDR3 totals 19 residues. Random hexamers were used to reverse transcribe an amount of roughly 0.45 to 1 ug RNA. The CDR3 of TCR beta was amplified by immunoSEQ multiplex PCR across 54 Vbeta and 13 Jbeta. TCRdb reprocessed the immunoSEQ multiplex PCR reads via MiXCR and lists one record per CDR3 protein. This sample carries 150,000 to 200,000 distinct CDR3 sequences, approximately 93% of them seen once, and the ten largest clones take roughly 0.094%. Negative isolation was applied to CD8+ and CD4+ T cells, and FACS enrichment was applied to TEMRA cells. This clonotype has only one observation. Its antigen remains unidentified. General study findings and limits: As the study acknowledged, the number of individuals who were part of its TCR sequencing and HLA analysis was relatively small.

The genes are TRBV30 and TRBJ2-7, with 15 bases fitting TRBD2. The TCR sequence derives from a human donor with multiple sclerosis. Sequences were obtained from CD4+ T cells from PBMCs. CDR3 amino acids: CAWRAPGLAGGFRSYEQYF. The CDR3 coding sequence is TGTGCCTGGAGGGCCCCGGGACTAGCGGGAGGCTTCCGCTCCTACGAGCAGTACTTC.